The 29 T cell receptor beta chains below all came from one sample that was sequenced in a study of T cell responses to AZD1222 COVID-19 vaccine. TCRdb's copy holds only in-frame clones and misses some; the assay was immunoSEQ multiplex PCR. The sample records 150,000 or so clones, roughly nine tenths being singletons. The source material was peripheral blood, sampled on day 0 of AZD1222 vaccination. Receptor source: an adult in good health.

CDR3 protein: CSVELPSGSSYEQYF. The DNA for the CDR3 is TGCAGCGTTGAACTCCCTAGCGGGAGTTCCTACGAGCAGTACTTC. V usage is TRBV29-1 and J usage is TRBJ2-7, with 10 bases matching TRBD2. CDR1 is SQVTM, CDR2 ANQGSEA, per germline. The V and J ends lost 2 bases and 1 base, in that order; junction bases with no gene match: 5. CDR3 length: 15 amino acids.

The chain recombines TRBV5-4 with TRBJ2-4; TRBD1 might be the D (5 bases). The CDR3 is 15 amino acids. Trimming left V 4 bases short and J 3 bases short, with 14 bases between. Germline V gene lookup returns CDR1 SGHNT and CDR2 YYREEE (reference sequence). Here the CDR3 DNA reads TGTGCCAGCAGCCTTGGGGCAGCCCGCAAAAACATTCAGTACTTC. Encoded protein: CASSLGAARKNIQYF.

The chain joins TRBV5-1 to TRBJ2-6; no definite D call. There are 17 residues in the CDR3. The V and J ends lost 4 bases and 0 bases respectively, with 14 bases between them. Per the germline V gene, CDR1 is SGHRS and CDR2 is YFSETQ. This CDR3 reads CASSPGSSPSGANVLTF. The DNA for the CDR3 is TGCGCCAGCAGCCCAGGTAGTTCCCCCTCTGGGGCCAACGTCCTGACTTTC.

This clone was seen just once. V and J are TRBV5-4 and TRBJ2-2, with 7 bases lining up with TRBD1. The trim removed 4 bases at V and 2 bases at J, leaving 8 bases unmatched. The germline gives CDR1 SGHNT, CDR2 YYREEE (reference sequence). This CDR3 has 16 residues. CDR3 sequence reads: CASSLPGQLNTGELFF. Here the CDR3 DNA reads TGTGCCAGCAGCCTCCCGGGACAGCTAAACACCGGGGAGCTGTTTTTT.

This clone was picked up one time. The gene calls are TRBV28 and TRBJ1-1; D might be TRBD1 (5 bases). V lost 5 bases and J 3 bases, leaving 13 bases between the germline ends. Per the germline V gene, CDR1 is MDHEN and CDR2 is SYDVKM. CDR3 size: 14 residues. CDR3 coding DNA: TGTGCCAGCAGTCATGACAGATCCTACACTGAAGCTTTCTTT. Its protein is CASSHDRSYTEAFF.

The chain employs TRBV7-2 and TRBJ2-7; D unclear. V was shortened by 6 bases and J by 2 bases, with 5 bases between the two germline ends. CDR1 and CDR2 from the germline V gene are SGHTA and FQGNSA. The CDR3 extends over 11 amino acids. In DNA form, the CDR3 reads TGTGCCAGCAGTACTACCTACGAGCAGTACTTC. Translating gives CASSTTYEQYF.

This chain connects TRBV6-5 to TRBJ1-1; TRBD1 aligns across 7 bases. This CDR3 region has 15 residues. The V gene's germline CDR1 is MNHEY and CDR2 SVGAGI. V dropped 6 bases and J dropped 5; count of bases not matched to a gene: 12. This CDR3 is CASRRIDRDYTEAFF. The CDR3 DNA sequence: TGTGCCAGCAGGCGAATCGACAGGGATTATACTGAAGCTTTCTTT.

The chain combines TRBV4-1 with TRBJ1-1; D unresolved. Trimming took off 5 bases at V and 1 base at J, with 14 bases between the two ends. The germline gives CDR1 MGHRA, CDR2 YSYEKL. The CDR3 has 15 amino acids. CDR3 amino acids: CASSSKTMKNTEAFF. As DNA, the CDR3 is TGCGCCAGCAGCTCGAAGACCATGAAGAACACTGAAGCTTTCTTT.

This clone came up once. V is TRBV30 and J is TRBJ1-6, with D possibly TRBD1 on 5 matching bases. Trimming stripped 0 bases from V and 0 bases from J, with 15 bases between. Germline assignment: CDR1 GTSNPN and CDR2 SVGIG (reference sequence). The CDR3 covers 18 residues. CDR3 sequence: CAWSVLRQTSSYNSPLHF. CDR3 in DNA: TGTGCCTGGAGTGTACTGAGACAGACGAGCTCCTATAATTCACCCCTCCACTTT.

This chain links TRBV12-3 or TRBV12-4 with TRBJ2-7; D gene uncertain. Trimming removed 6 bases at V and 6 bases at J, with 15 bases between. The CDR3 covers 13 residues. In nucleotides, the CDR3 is TGTGCCAGCAGCTTGGGCCGAATAGGCGAGCAGTACTTC. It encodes CASSLGRIGEQYF.

In nucleotides, the CDR3 is TGTGCCAGTAGTATTAACGGGGACAACTATGGCTACACCTTC. It specifies CASSINGDNYGYTF. The V call is TRBV19, the J call TRBJ1-2, with D possibly matching TRBD1 (5 bases). CDR3 size: 14 residues. Trimming pared 3 bases from V and 2 bases from J, leaving 10 bases between. Germline loops: CDR1 LNHDA, CDR2 SQIVND (reference sequence).

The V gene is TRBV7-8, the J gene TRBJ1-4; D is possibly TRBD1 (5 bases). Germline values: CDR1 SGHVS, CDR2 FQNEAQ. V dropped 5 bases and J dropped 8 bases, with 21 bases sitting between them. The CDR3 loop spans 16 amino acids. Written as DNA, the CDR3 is TGTGCCAGCAGCCCGGACGACGGGGCCCGAAAGGAAAAACTGTTTTTT. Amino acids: CASSPDDGARKEKLFF.

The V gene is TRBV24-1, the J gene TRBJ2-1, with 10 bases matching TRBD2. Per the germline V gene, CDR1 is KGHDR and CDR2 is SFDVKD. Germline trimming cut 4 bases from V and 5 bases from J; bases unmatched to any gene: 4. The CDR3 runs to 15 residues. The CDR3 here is CATSDPGLADNEQFF. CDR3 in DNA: TGTGCCACCAGTGACCCAGGACTAGCGGACAATGAGCAGTTCTTC.

In nucleotides, the CDR3 is TGTGCCAGCAGCTACAGGGGGAGCAATCAGCCCCAGCATTTT. Translating gives CASSYRGSNQPQHF. This chain connects TRBV27 to TRBJ1-5, with 8 bases matching TRBD1. V was clipped by 6 bases and J by 1 base; unmatched bases: 2. Germline CDR1 MNHEY, CDR2 SMNVEV (reference sequence). The CDR3 is made up of 14 amino acids.

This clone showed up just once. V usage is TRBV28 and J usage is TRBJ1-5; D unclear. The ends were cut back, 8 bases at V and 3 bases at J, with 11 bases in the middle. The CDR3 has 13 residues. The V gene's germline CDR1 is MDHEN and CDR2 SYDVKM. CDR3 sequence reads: CASSITLNQPQHF. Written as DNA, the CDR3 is TGTGCCAGCTCAATCACCCTCAATCAGCCCCAGCATTTT. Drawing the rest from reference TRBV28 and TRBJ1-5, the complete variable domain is DVKVTQSSRYLVKRTGEKVFLECVQDMDHENMFWYRQDPGLGLRLIYFSYDVKMKEKGDIPEGYSVSREKKERFSLILESASTNQTSMYLCASSITLNQPQHFGDGTRLSIL.

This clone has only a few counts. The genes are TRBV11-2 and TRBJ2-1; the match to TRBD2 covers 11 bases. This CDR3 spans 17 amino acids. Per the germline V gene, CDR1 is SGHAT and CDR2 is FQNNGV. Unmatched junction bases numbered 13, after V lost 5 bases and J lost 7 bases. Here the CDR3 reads CASSPLQLAGAGNEQFF. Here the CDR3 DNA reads TGTGCCAGCAGCCCACTTCAACTAGCGGGAGCCGGGAATGAGCAGTTCTTC.

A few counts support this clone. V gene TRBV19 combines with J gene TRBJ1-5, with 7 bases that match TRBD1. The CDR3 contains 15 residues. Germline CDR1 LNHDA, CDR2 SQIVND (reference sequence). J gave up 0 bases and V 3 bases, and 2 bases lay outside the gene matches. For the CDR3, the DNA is TGTGCCAGTAGTATGGGACAGTATAGCAATCAGCCCCAGCATTTT. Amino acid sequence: CASSMGQYSNQPQHF.

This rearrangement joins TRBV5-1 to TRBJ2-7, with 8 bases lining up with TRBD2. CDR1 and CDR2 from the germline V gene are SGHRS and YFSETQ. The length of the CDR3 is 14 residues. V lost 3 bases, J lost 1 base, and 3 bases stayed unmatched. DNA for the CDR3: TGCGCCAGCAGCTCCGGGACTAGATCCTACGAGCAGTACTTC. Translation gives CASSSGTRSYEQYF.

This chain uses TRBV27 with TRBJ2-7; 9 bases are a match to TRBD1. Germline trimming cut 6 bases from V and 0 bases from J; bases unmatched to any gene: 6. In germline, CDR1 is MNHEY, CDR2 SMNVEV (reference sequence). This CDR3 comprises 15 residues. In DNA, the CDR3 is TGTGCCAGCAGCCGAACGGGACAGGGCTCCTACGAGCAGTACTTC. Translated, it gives CASSRTGQGSYEQYF.

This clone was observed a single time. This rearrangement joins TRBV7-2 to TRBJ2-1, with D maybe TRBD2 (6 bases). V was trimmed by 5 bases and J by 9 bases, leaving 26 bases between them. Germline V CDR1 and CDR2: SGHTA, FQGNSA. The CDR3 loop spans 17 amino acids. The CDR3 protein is CASSKLSGGLRIGEQFF. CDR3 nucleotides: TGTGCCAGCAGCAAACTCAGCGGAGGGCTGCGTATCGGTGAGCAGTTCTTC.

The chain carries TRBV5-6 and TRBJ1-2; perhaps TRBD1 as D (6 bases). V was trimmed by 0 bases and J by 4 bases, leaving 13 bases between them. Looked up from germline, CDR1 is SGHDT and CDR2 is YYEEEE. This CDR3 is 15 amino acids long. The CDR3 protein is CASSLGQVTFYGYTF. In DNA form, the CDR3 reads TGTGCCAGCAGCTTGGGACAGGTGACCTTCTATGGCTACACCTTC.

The CDR3 spells CASKVRQGSSYNSPLHF. CDR3 in DNA: TGTGCCAGCAAGGTTCGGCAGGGTAGCTCCTATAATTCACCCCTCCACTTT. V usage is TRBV2 and J usage is TRBJ1-6, with D possibly matching TRBD1 (5 bases). Trimming pared 7 bases from V and 0 bases from J, leaving 16 bases between. The CDR3 is 17 residues long. CDR1 is SNHLY, CDR2 FYNNEI, per germline.

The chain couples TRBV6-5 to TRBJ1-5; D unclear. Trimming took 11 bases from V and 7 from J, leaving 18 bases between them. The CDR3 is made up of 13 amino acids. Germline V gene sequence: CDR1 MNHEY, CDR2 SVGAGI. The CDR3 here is CAASEGGKQPQHF. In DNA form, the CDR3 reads TGTGCCGCGAGCGAGGGTGGTAAGCAGCCCCAGCATTTT.

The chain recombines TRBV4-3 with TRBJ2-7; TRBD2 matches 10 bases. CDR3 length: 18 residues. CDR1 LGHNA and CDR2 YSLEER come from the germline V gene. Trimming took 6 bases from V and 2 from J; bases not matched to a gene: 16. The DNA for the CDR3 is TGCGCCAGCAGTCTCACCTTTACCGGGACTAGCGAGACCTACGAGCAGTACTTC. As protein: CASSLTFTGTSETYEQYF.

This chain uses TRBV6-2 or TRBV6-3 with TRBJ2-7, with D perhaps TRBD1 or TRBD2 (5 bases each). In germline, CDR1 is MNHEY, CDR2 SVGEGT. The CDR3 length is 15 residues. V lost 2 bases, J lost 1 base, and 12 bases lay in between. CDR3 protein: CASSYRDGPSYEQYF. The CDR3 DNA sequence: TGTGCCAGCAGTTACAGGGACGGACCTTCCTACGAGCAGTACTTC.

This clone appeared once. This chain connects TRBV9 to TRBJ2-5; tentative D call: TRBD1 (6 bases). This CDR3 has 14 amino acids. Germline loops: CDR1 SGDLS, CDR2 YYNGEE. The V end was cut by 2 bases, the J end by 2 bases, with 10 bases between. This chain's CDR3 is CASSVGTSQETQYF. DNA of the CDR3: TGTGCCAGCAGCGTCGGGACATCTCAAGAGACCCAGTACTTC.

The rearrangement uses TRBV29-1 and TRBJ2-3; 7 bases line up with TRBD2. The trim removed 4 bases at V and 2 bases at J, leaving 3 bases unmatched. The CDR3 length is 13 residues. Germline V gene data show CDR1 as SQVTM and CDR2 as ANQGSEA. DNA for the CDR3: TGCAGCGTTGGAGCGGGACTCACAGATACGCAGTATTTT. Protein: CSVGAGLTDTQYF.

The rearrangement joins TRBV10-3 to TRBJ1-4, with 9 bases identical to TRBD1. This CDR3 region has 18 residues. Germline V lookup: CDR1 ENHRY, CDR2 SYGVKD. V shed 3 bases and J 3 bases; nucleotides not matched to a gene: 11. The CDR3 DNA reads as TGTGCCATCAGTGATCGCGGACAGGGGAGTGCGGCTAATGAAAAACTGTTTTTT. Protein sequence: CAISDRGQGSAANEKLFF.

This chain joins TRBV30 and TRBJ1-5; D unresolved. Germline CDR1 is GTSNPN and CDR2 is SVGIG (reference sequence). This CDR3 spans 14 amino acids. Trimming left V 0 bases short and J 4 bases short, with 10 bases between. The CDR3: CAWSVGRGNQPQHF. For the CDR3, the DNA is TGTGCCTGGAGTGTAGGTCGTGGGAATCAGCCCCAGCATTTT.